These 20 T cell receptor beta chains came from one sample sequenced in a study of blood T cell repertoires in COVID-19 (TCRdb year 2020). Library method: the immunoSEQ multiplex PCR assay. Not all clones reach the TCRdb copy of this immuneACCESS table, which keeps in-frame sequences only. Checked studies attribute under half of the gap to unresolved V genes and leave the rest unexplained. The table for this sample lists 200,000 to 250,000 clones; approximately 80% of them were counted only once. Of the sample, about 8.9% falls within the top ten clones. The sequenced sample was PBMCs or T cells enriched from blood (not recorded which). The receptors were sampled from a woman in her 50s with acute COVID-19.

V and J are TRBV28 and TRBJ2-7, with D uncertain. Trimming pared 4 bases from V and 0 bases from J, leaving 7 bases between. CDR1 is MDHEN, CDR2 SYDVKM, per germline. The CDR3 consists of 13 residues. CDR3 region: CASSSPLSYEQYF. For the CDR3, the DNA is TGTGCCAGCAGTTCACCACTCTCCTACGAGCAGTACTTC.

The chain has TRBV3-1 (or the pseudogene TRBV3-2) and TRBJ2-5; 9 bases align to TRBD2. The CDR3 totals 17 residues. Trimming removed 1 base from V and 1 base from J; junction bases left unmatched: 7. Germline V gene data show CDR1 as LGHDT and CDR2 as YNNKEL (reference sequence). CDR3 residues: CASSQVMAGGPQETQYF. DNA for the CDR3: TGTGCCAGCAGCCAAGTAATGGCGGGGGGGCCCCAAGAGACCCAGTACTTC.

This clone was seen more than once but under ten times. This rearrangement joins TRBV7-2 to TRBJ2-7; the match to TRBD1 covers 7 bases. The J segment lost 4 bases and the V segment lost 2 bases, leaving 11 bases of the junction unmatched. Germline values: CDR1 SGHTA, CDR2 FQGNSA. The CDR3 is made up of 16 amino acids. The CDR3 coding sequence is TGTGCCAGCAGCTTAATAACGTCGGGACAGTTATACGAGCAGTACTTC. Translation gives CASSLITSGQLYEQYF.

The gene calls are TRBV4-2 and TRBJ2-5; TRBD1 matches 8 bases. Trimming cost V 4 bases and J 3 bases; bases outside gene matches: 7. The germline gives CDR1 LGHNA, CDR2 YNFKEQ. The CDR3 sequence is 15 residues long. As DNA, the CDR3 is TGTGCCAGCAGCCCCCGGACAGGGAGAGAAGAGACCCAGTACTTC. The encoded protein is CASSPRTGREETQYF.

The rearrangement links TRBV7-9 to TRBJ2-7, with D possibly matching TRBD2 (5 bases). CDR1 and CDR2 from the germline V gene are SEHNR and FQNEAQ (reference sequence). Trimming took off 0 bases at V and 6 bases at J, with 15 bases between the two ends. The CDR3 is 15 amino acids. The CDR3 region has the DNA TGTGCCAGCAGCTTAGCGCCGGGATATGGCGGCGAGCAGTACTTC. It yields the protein CASSLAPGYGGEQYF.

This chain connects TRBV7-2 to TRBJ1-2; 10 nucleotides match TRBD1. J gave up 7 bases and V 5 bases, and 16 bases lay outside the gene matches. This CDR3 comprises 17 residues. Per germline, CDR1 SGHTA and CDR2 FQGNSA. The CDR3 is CASSVSGQGMLEGGYTF. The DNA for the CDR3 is TGTGCCAGCAGCGTCTCGGGACAGGGGATGTTGGAGGGTGGCTACACCTTC.

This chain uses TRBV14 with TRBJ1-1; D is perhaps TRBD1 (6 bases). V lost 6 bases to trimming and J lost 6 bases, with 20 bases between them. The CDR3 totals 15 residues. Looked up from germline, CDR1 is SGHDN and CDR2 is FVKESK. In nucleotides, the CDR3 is TGTGCCAGCAGATTCTGGTCAGGGGCCAACGCTGAAGCTTTCTTT. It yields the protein CASRFWSGANAEAFF.

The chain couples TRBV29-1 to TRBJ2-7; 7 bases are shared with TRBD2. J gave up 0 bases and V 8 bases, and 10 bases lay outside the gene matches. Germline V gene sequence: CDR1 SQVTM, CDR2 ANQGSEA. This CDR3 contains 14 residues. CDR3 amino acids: CSSLGREGSYEQYF. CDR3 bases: TGCAGCTCCCTTGGGAGGGAGGGCTCCTACGAGCAGTACTTC.

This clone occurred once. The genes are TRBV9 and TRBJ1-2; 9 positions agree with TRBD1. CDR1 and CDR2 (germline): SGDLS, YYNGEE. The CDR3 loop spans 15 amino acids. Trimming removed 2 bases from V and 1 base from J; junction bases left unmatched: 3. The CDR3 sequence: CASSVADRGNYGYTF. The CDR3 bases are TGTGCCAGCAGCGTCGCGGACAGGGGTAACTATGGCTACACCTTC.

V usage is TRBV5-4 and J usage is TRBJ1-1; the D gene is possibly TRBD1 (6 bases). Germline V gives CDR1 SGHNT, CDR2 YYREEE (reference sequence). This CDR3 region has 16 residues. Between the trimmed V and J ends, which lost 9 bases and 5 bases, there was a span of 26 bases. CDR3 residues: CANYPWGRDVGTEAFF. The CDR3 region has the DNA TGTGCCAACTACCCGTGGGGGCGCGATGTCGGTACTGAAGCTTTCTTT.

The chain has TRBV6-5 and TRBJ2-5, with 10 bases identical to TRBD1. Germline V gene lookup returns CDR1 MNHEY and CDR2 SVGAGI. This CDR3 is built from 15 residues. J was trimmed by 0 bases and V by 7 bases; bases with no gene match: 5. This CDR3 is CASKRTGGYQETQYF. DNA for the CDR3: TGTGCCAGCAAAAGGACAGGGGGGTACCAAGAGACCCAGTACTTC.

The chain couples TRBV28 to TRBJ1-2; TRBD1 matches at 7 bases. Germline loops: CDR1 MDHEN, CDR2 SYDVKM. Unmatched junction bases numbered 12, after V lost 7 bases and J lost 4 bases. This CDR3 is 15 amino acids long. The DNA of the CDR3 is TGTGCCAGCATCTCGCCGAGGGGGCGTGGCTATGGCTACACCTTC. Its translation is CASISPRGRGYGYTF.

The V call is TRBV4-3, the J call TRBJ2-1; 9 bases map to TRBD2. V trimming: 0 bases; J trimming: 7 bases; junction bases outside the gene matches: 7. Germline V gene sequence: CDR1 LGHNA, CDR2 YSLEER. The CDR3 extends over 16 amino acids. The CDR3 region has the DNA TGCGCCAGCAGCCAAGATTCGGGTCTAGCGGGAAATGAGCAGTTCTTC. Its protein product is CASSQDSGLAGNEQFF.

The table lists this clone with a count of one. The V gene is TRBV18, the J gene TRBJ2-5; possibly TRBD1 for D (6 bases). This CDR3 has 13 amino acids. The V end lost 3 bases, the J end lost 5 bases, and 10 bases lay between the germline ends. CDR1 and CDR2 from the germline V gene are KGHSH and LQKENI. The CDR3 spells CASSPQGYETQYF. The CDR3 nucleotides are TGTGCCAGCTCACCGCAGGGGTACGAGACCCAGTACTTC.

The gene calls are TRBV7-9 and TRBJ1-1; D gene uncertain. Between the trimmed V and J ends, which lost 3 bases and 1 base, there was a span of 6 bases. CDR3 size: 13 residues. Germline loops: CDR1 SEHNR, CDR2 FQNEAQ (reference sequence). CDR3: CASSFNPNTEAFF. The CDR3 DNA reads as TGTGCCAGCAGCTTTAATCCGAACACTGAAGCTTTCTTT.

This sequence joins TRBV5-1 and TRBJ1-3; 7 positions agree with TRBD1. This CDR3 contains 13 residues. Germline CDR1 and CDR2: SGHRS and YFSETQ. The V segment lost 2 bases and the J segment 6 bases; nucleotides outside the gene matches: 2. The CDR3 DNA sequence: TGCGCCAGCAGCTTACAGGGGACAAACACCATATATTTT. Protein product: CASSLQGTNTIYF. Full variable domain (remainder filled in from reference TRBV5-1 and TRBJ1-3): KAGVTQTPRYLIKTRGQQVTLSCSPISGHRSVSWYQQTPGQGLQFLFEYFSETQRNKGNFPGRFSGRQFSNSRSEMNVSTLELGDSALYLCASSLQGTNTIYFGEGSWLTVV.

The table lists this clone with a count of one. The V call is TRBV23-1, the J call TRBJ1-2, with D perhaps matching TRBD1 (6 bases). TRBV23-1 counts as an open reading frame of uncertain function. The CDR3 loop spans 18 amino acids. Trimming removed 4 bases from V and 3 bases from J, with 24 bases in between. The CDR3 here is CASSPLRWAGQSDYGYTF. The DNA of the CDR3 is TGCGCCAGCAGTCCGTTACGGTGGGCCGGACAGTCCGACTATGGCTACACCTTC.

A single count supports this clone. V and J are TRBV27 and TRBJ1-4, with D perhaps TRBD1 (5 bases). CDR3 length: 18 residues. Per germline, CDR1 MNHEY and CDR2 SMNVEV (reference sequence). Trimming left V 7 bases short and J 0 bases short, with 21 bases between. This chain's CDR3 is CASTSLSGADATNEKLFF. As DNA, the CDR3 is TGTGCCAGCACCTCCCTTAGCGGGGCAGATGCAACTAATGAAAAACTGTTTTTT.

CDR3 protein: CASSLAREAYNEQFF. The CDR3 DNA sequence: TGTGCCAGCAGCTTAGCCCGCGAGGCCTACAATGAGCAGTTCTTC. This chain links TRBV7-2 with TRBJ2-1; D is undetermined. Trimming took off 0 bases at V and 2 bases at J, with 8 bases between the two ends. This CDR3 contains 15 residues. CDR1 is SGHTA and CDR2 is FQGNSA in the germline V gene.

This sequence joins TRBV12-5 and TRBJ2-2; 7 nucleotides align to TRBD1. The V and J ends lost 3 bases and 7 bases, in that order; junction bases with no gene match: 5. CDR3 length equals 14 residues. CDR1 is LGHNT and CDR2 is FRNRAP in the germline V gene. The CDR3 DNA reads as TGTGCTAGTGGTTTACAGGGGTGGGGCGGGGAGCTGTTTTTT. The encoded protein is CASGLQGWGGELFF.